This T cell receptor beta chain originates from a study of PD-L1 blockade in urothelial cancer (dated by TCRdb to 2016 to 2017). As for the study more broadly: Every patient began therapy in the mid-2010s and was given atezolizumab 1,200 mg intravenously every 3 weeks. An ECOG performance status of 0 or 1 was recorded for the patients, and 0 to 3 prior chemotherapy regimens had been received by the patients. Under 10 patients reached durable clinical benefit, while 20 patients did not. Somatic, immune and clinical correlates of response to PD-L1 blockade with atezolizumab in urothelial cancer were the focus of an exploratory multi-omic analysis. Blood samples gave a median of around 130,000 T cells and 83,000 or so unique TCRs, with a median clonality of approximately 0.078. Blood samples were analyzed 3 weeks after the start of treatment (second dose) and 6 weeks after the start of treatment. In the same patients, pretreatment tumors underwent whole exome sequencing and RNA sequencing in addition to TCR sequencing. Some 29 patients had pretreatment blood TCR-seq, about 25 had at least one posttreatment blood collection, and about 25 had tumor TCR-seq. Durable clinical benefit was defined as a progression-free survival longer than 6 months, and TCR features were additionally tested against progression-free survival and overall survival. About 90% of the roughly 29 patients were identified as males with urothelial cancer of bladder origin, and a prior smoking history was reported by 18 of 29 patients. Pretreatment tumor samples and matched peripheral blood, collected serially before and after atezolizumab treatment, underwent TCR sequencing.

Including the terminal cysteine and phenylalanine, the CDR3 comprises 14 residues. Left in the record is the CDR3 DNA by itself, 42 bases read in frame from the first base. CDR1 and CDR2 are read off the germline V gene as SGHTA and FQGNSA. The junction shows trimming of 5 bases on V and 5 bases on J, and the gene matches do not reach 6 bases of it. Synthetic TCR analog templates were spiked into each PCR to estimate absolute template abundance from read counts. The immunoSEQ assay used bias-controlled V and J gene primers to amplify TCRbeta CDR3 regions from genomic DNA. Rearranged TCRbeta segments were sequenced at approximately 20X coverage. As for how the authors treated the data: Sequencing errors were corrected by clustering and CDR3s were annotated against IMGT to assign V, D and J genes. Downstream analyses used only productive TCRbeta rearrangements, leaving out any out-of-frame or stop-codon sequences. To compute clonality, Shannon entropy was normalized by the log of the number of unique productive sequences and then subtracted from one. Clones differing between time points or between blood and tumor were identified using Fisher's exact test with Benjamini-Hochberg correction, with an adjusted p below 0.01 applied as the threshold. TCRdb carries this immuneACCESS record with in-frame sequences only. Its versions omit some clonotypes, under half of them owing to an unresolved V gene in the studies checked, with the rest unexplained. V and J calls and clone size are copied from that table; D and trimming were computed from the DNA. In this sample the table shows around 100,000 clones, over 75% of which occur a single time. The top ten hold more than 2% of the sample.

A cohort of about 27 patients with locally advanced or metastatic urothelial carcinoma, treated at Memorial Sloan Kettering on a trial protocol, was included. Peripheral blood mononuclear cells were collected from each patient pretreatment and during treatment, giving between 1 and 8 total time points per patient. The Qiagen DNeasy Blood extraction kit was used to purify genomic DNA from total PBMCs and tumor samples. Collected pretreatment and during treatment, PBMCs were isolated and stored as previously described. Comments on this clone: The antigen it binds to is not known. Qualities for individual bases were not recorded, and no much larger clone is one base off.

Paper-wide results and their limitations: Because the sample size was small (n = 29) and many of the analyses were exploratory, the results are meant to be hypothesis-generating. Among patients with durable benefit, tumor-associated TCR clones showed greater expansion in peripheral blood 3 weeks after treatment started (n of about 20, p = 0.022). Improved progression-free and overall survival was associated with having pretreatment peripheral blood TCR clonality below the median.

The V gene is TRBV7-2 and the J gene is TRBJ2-5; 9 junctional bases match TRBD1. This receptor was identified in a man aged 50-59 years with urothelial cancer. Source: PBMCs, taken around atezolizumab (anti-PD-L1) treatment. The CDR3 corresponds to CASSEGQGLETQYF. The DNA sequence reads TGTGCCAGCAGCGAGGGACAGGGCCTCGAGACCCAGTACTTC.